This T cell receptor (beta chain) originates from a study of T cells in Graves' hyperthyroidism and ophthalmopathy. RNA transcripts yielded amplified TCR beta CDR3 regions. The HTBI primer set drove a first-round RT-PCR of the TCR CDR3. TCRdb recomputed calls from the multiplex PCR reads with MiXCR, one row per CDR3 protein. The sample contains 300,000 to 450,000 distinct CDR3 sequences, about a sixth of which appear only once. This clonotype was found once. The antigen is not known. V was clipped by 4 bases and J by 3 bases, with 33 bases between them. The length of the CDR3 is 21 residues. Germline V gives CDR1 MNHEY, CDR2 SVGEGT. Overall study results and limits: Expanded thyroid clonotypes (above 0.001) were mostly also found in blood.

Diagnostic assessment was based on clinical symptoms, serum thyroxine and TRAb, thyroid ultrasound and orbital computed tomography. This chain connects TRBV6-2 or TRBV6-3 to TRBJ1-1; tentative D call: TRBD1 (5 bases). The sequenced material came from blood. The receptor comes from a young woman with Graves' hyperthyroidism that later progressed to Graves' ophthalmopathy. The CDR3 DNA is TGTGCCAGCAGTTCGACCTTTAACCGGTTTGTTCTAGGGGAGATGGACACTGAAGCTTTCTTT. Residues: CASSSTFNRFVLGEMDTEAFF.